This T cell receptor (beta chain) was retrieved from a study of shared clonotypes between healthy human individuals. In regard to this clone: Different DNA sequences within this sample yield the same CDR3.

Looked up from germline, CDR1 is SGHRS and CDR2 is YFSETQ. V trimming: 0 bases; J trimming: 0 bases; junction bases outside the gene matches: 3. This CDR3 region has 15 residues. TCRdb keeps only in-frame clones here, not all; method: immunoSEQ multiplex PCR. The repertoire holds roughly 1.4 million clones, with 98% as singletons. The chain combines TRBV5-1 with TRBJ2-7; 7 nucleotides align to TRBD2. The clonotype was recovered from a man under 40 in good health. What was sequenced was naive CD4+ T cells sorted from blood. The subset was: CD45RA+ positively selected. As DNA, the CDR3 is TGCGCCAGCAGCTTGGCCGGGGGGATCTCCTACGAGCAGTACTTC. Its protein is CASSLAGGISYEQYF.